The next 8 T cell receptor beta chains were all read from a single sample in a study of vaccination effects on CD4 cells after COVID-19. Their recognized antigens are unknown. Data came from immunoSEQ multiplex PCR; TCRdb stores just in-frame clones and leaves some out. The sample records about 46,000 clones, roughly 72% being singletons. When around nine days of culture had elapsed, CD4+ T cells were isolated. Sequencing was performed on CD4+ T cells from PBMCs cultured without peptide, taken before COVID-19 vaccination. Source of these receptors: a human donor who had a prior SARS-CoV-2 infection.

The chain uses TRBV5-1 and TRBJ1-1, with a possible D match to TRBD1 (5 bases). Deletions cut 0 bases from V and 4 bases from J, with 10 bases between. Germline V gene lookup returns CDR1 SGHRS and CDR2 YFSETQ. The CDR3 covers 14 residues. The CDR3 here is CASSLGGLVTEAFF. DNA of the CDR3: TGCGCCAGCAGCTTGGGGGGCCTGGTCACTGAAGCTTTCTTT.

The chain joins TRBV7-8 to TRBJ1-4; D perhaps matches TRBD1 (6 bases). Germline values: CDR1 SGHVS, CDR2 FQNEAQ. The CDR3 is 19 amino acids. V was trimmed by 0 bases and J by 2 bases, leaving 19 bases between them. CDR3 region: CASSLAVRQAAFTNEKLFF. CDR3 nucleotide sequence: TGTGCCAGCAGCTTAGCCGTTCGACAGGCAGCCTTCACTAATGAAAAACTGTTTTTT.

The J gene is TRBJ2-2, the V gene TRBV5-1; D could derive from TRBD1 or TRBD2 (5 bases each). V lost 3 bases and J 6 bases, leaving 18 bases between the germline ends. The CDR3 loop spans 16 amino acids. Germline V gives CDR1 SGHRS, CDR2 YFSETQ. The CDR3 loop is CASSSGGSRASGELFF. CDR3 sequence (DNA): TGCGCCAGCAGCTCAGGTGGGAGCAGGGCGTCCGGGGAGCTGTTTTTT.

The chain has TRBV4-2 and TRBJ2-1; D is ambiguous. This CDR3 spans 15 amino acids. Germline V gene lookup returns CDR1 LGHNA and CDR2 YNFKEQ. Trimming cost V 7 bases and J 0 bases, with 13 bases left between them. The CDR3 DNA reads as TGTGCCAGCACCCAGCGCTCGGACTCCTACAATGAGCAGTTCTTC. It yields the protein CASTQRSDSYNEQFF.

The chain employs TRBV5-1 and TRBJ2-1; no clear D gene. V lost 1 base and J 2 bases, leaving 7 bases between the germline ends. The germline V gene has CDR1 SGHRS and CDR2 YFSETQ. The CDR3 contains 14 residues. CDR3 DNA: TGCGCCAGCAGCTTGAGCGTAGCCTACAATGAGCAGTTCTTC. Translated, it gives CASSLSVAYNEQFF.

The V gene is TRBV27, the J gene TRBJ1-6; 7 nucleotides match TRBD1. CDR3 length: 16 amino acids. Germline CDR1 and CDR2: MNHEY and SMNVEV (reference sequence). V was pared by 6 bases and J by 2 bases, with 7 bases of the junction left unmatched. In DNA, the CDR3 is TGTGCCAGCAGGCCCCTGGACAGGCCCTATAATTCACCCCTCCACTTT. Translated: CASRPLDRPYNSPLHF.

The V and J genes are TRBV2 and TRBJ2-3; 7 bases are a match to TRBD2. V lost 3 bases to trimming and J lost 6 bases; unmatched junction nucleotides: 12. The germline V gene encodes CDR1 SNHLY and CDR2 FYNNEI. The CDR3 runs to 16 residues. CDR3: CASSEVSGGTSDTQYF. CDR3 coding DNA: TGTGCCAGCAGTGAGGTGTCGGGGGGTACATCCGATACGCAGTATTTT. The complete variable domain, with remaining parts taken from reference TRBV2 and TRBJ2-3, reads EPEVTQTPSHQVTQMGQEVILRCVPISNHLYFYWYRQILGQKVEFLVSFYNNEISEKSEIFDDQFSVERPDGSNFTLKIRSTKLEDSAMYFCASSEVSGGTSDTQYFGPGTRLTVL.

This chain connects TRBV7-9 to TRBJ2-3; TRBD2 might be the D (6 bases). Germline CDR1 is SEHNR and CDR2 is FQNEAQ (reference sequence). The V end was cut by 3 bases, the J end by 1 base, with 17 bases between. There are 17 residues in the CDR3. CDR3 DNA: TGTGCCAGCAGCTTTACCACTAGCACCTCACGCACAGATACGCAGTATTTT. This gives the protein CASSFTTSTSRTDTQYF.